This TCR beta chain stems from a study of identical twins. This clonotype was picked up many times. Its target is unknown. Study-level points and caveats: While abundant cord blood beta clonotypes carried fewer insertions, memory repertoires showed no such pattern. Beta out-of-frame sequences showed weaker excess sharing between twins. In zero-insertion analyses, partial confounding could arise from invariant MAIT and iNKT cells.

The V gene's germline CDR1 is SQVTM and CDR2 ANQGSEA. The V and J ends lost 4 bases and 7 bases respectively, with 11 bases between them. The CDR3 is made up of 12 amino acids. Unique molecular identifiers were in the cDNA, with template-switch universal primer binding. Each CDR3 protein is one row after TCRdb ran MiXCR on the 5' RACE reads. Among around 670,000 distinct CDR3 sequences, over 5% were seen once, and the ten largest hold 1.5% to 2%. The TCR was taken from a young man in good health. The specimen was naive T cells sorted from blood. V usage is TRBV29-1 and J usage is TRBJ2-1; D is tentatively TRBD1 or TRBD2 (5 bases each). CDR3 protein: CSVVWGSNEQFF. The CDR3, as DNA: TGCAGCGTTGTCTGGGGGAGTAATGAGCAGTTCTTC.